Below, one TCR beta chain is given with its context. The source of the sample is a study of patients and donors after allogeneic stem cell transplantation. TCRdb re-analysed the RT-PCR reads in MiXCR, keeping a single row per CDR3 protein. The sample consists of under 200,000 distinct CDR3 sequences, around 30% of them appearing once. Per the germline V gene, CDR1 is DFQATT and CDR2 is SNEGSKA (reference sequence). CDR3 length: 13 amino acids. Losses at the gene ends were 7 bases for V and 5 bases for J; bases not matched to a gene: 8. The V gene is TRBV20-1, the J gene TRBJ2-1; 7 nucleotides line up with TRBD2. This sequence originates from a human donor who was either an allogeneic HSCT recipient or a stem cell or donor lymphocyte infusion donor (not recorded which). It is not recorded whose cells these are; they may come from a transplant donor. The sample taken for sequencing was blood, either unsorted or a sorted T cell fraction (not recorded which). CDR3 region: CSVGGSGNNEQFF. In nucleotides, the CDR3 is TGCAGTGTTGGCGGGAGTGGGAACAATGAGCAGTTCTTC.